This T cell receptor beta chain emerged from a study of metastatic and nonmetastatic thyroid tumors. Study details: Both malignant and benign thyroid patients supplied peripheral blood and tumor or nodule tissue samples, across which the repertoires of these patients were then compared.

Germline CDR1 is WNHNN and CDR2 is SYGVQD (reference sequence). V lost 2 bases and J lost 3, with 12 bases in between. CDR3 length: 15 residues. Sample share makes this clone medium-sized. Every patient underwent thyroid surgery untreated. TCRdb re-clonotyped the PCR reads through MiXCR. The top ten clones hold about 13% of a sample with under 20,000 clones, more than 25% of them seen once. V and J are TRBV10-1 and TRBJ2-3; D is uncertain. Sample: tumor tissue. This TCR was sampled from a female donor with papillary thyroid cancer or a benign thyroid nodule (not recorded which). Some clones in this sample may be carry-over from other donors' samples. The CDR3 loop is CASSENTGRTDTQYF. The CDR3 DNA sequence: TGCGCCAGCAGTGAGAATACCGGACGGACAGATACGCAGTATTTT.